The clone carrying this T cell receptor (beta chain) occurred a few times. Antigen unknown. There are 16 residues in the CDR3. This sample was taken from a study of cytomegalovirus exposure and HLA in healthy donors. Findings of the study overall: Sequencing depth roughly uniform across donors was assumed in presence/absence analyses.

Healthy individuals who donated bone marrow served as the donors. 13 Jbeta primers and 60 Vbeta primers were used for the PCR. Profiled with immunoSEQ multiplex PCR; TCRdb holds only in-frame clones, not every one. The sample consists of 100,000 or so clones, about 81% of them appearing once. Sample: PBMCs. The TCR comes from a man aged 40-50 years in good health and CMV-seronegative. The genes are TRBV21-1 and TRBJ1-1; TRBD1 was called by the table and not checked on the DNA. TRBV21-1 is labeled a pseudogene. The CDR3 sequence: CASSKDYVAGDTEAFF. CDR3 bases: TGTGCCAGCAGCAAAGATTATGTTGCAGGGGACACTGAAGCTTTCTTT.